Listed here is a single T cell receptor (beta chain). The antigen it recognizes is unknown. The sample holds no much larger clone one base away, and base qualities are not on file. Trimming takes 0 bases off V and 1 base off J; junction bases not matched to a gene: 4. The CDR3 has 16 amino acids, counting the end cysteine and phenylalanine. This entry keeps only the CDR3 DNA: 48 bases, framed from base 1. According to the germline V gene (reference sequence), CDR1 reads SEHNR and CDR2 reads FQNEAQ. This sample stems from a study of blood T cell repertoires in COVID-19 (dated by TCRdb to 2020 to 2021). About the study as a whole: The collaborator samples originated in the United States, Italy and Spain and spanned the acute and convalescent phases of COVID-19. The prospective study material was composed of cDNA or gDNA derived from T cells, B-cell-depleted T cells, or PBMCs. Deeply sampled blood TCRbeta repertoires from subjects exposed to, actively infected with, or recovered from COVID-19 were included in the dataset. The repertoires were made available in a free public database intended to serve as a resource for research on the immune response to SARS-CoV-2. Samples came from the ongoing ImmuneRACE study (first 160 participants) plus 1,254 subjects from 6 global collaborators. The sample metadata nearly always contained a de-identified subject ID, COVID-19 status, age in years and sex. Where HLA class I and class II types were available, the types were taken from metadata supplied by the sample provider, not from assay-based typing.

Collaborating institutions collected whole blood in K2EDTA tubes following their own protocols. For TCRbeta analysis, collaborator samples were shipped as frozen whole blood, as isolated PBMCs, or as DNA extracted from either sample type. TCRbeta CDR3 regions were amplified from genomic DNA by means of the immunoSEQ Assay, a bias-controlled multiplex PCR. The authors processed their data as follows. Nucleated cell counts per sample were estimated from amplification of reference gene primers within the assay. To quantify the absolute abundance of each unique TCRbeta CDR3 rearrangement, sequence reads were collapsed and filtered. Productive Simpson clonality was computed per sample as the square root of Simpson's diversity index over productive rearrangements. TCRdb's version of the immuneACCESS table is confined to in-frame rearrangements and falls short of the full clone set. An unresolved V gene accounts for under half of the shortfall where checked; the remainder is of unknown origin. D and trimming come from the DNA, and the V and J calls and clone size come from that table. The sample table lists roughly 130,000 clones, over 85% of them with a count of one. Together, the top ten hold around 3.8% of the sample.

The paper's findings and limits, for the study overall: The quantity of clinical and demographic metadata differed by source and by participant and was supplied without curation.

The receptor comes from a man aged 50 or older with active COVID-19. The specimen sequenced was peripheral blood. Recombination linked TRBV7-9 to TRBJ2-3; TRBD2 aligns with 7 central bases. CDR3 reads: CASSLASSGRTDTQYF. The sequenced DNA: TGTGCCAGCAGCTTAGCCTCTAGCGGACGCACAGATACGCAGTATTTT.